Below, 2 T cell receptor delta chains from the same sample are listed, as sequenced in a study of gammadelta T cells in human blood. TCRdb reanalyzed the RT-PCR reads using CATT. Of over 1,000 delta-chain clones in the sample, 1.5% to 2% were seen once. The specimen was non-Vgamma9Vdelta2 gamma-delta T cells from adult blood. The receptors shown here come from a human donor.

This clone came up a few times. TCRdb assigns this DNA the protein of a much larger clone, which departs from its translation at residue 3; this likely reflects a read error, and the protein shown comes from translating the DNA. V usage is TRAV29/DV5 and J usage is TRDJ1; the match to TRDD3 covers 8 bases. Germline loops: CDR1 NSMFDY, CDR2 ISSIKDK. This CDR3 spans 21 amino acids. This chain's CDR3 is CATSADGLGWGTKSYTDKLIF. The CDR3 DNA reads as TGTGCAACAAGCGCTGATGGGTTGGGCTGGGGGACCAAATCGTACACCGATAAACTCATCTTT.

Of note for this clone: TCRdb lists the protein of a much larger clone for this DNA, which differs at residue 14, so this is likely a read error; the protein given here is translated from the DNA itself. The chain employs TRAV29/DV5 and TRDJ1; 7 bases agree with TRDD2. The CDR3 has 17 amino acids. The germline CDR1 and CDR2 sequences are NSMFDY and ISSIKDK. CDR3 residues: CAARLSYSVMSTDRLIF. In DNA form, the CDR3 reads TGTGCAGCACGGCTTTCCTACTCAGTGATGTCCACCGATAGACTCATCTTT.